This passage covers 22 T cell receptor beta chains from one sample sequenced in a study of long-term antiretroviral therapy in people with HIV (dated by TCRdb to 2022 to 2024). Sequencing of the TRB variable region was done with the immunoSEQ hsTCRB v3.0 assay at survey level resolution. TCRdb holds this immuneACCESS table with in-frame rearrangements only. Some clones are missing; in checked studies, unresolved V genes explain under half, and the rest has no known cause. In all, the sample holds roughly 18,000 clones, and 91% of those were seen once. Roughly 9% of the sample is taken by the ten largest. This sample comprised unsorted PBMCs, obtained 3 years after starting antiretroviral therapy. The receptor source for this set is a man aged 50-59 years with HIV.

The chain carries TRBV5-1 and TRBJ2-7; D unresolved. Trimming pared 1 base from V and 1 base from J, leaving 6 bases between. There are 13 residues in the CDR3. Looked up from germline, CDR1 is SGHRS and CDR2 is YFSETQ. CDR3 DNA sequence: TGCGCCAGCAGCTTGCTCGCTTCCTACGAGCAGTACTTC. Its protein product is CASSLLASYEQYF.

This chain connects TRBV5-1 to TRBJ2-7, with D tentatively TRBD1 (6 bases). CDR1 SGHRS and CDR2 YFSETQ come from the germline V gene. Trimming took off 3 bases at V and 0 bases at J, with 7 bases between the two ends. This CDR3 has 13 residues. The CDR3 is CASSWDTSYEQYF. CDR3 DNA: TGCGCCAGCAGCTGGGACACCTCCTACGAGCAGTACTTC.

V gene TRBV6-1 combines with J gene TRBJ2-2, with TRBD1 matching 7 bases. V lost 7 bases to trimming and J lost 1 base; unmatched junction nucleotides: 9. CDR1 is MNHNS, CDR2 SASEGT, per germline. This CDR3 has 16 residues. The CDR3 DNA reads TGTGCCAGCACTGCAGCCGGGACAGTGAACACCGGGGAGCTGTTTTTT. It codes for CASTAAGTVNTGELFF.

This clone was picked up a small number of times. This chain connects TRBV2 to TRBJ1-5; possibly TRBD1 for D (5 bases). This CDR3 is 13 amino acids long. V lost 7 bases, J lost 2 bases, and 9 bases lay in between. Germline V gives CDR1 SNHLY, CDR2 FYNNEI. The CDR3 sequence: CASKGDGNQPQHF. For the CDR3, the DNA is TGTGCCAGCAAAGGGGATGGCAATCAGCCCCAGCATTTT.

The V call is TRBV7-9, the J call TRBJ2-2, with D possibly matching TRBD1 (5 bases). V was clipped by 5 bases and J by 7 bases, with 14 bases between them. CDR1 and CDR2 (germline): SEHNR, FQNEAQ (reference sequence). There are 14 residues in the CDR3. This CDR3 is CASSPWGLDGELFF. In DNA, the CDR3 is TGTGCCAGCAGCCCCTGGGGCCTTGACGGGGAGCTGTTTTTT.

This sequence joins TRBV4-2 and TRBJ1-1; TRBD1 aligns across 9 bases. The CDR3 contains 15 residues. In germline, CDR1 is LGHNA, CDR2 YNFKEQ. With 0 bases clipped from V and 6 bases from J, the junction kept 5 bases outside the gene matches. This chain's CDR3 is CASSQDGQGFPEAFF. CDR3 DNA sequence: TGTGCCAGCAGCCAAGATGGACAGGGGTTCCCTGAAGCTTTCTTT.

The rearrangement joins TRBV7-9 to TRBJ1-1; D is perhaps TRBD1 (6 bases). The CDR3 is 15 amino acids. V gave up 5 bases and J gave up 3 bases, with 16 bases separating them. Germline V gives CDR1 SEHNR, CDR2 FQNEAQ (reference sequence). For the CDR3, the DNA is TGTGCCAGCAGCACCCGGACAGTAATGGACACTGAAGCTTTCTTT. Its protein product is CASSTRTVMDTEAFF.

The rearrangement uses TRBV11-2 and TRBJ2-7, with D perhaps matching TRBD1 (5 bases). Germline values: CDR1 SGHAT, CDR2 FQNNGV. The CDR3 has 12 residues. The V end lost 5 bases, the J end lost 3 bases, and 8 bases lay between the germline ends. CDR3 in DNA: TGTGCCAGCAGCCTCCAGGGCTACGAGCAGTACTTC. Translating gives CASSLQGYEQYF.

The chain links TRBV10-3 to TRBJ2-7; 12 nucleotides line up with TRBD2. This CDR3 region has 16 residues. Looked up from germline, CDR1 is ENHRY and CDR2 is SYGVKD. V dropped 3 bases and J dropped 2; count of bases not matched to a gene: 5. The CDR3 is CAISDPTSGGTYEQYF. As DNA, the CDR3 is TGTGCCATCAGTGACCCGACTAGCGGGGGTACCTACGAGCAGTACTTC.

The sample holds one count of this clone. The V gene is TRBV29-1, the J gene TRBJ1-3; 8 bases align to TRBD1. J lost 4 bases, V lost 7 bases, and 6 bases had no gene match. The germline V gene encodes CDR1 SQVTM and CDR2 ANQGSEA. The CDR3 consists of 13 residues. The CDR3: CSALGQGGNTIYF. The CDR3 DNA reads TGCAGCGCCCTAGGACAGGGAGGAAACACCATATATTTT. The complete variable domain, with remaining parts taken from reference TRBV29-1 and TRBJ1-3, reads SAVISQKPSRDICQRGTSLTIQCQVDSQVTMMFWYRQQPGQSLTLIATANQGSEATYESGFVIDKFPISRPNLTFSTLTVSNMSPEDSSIYLCSALGQGGNTIYFGEGSWLTVV.

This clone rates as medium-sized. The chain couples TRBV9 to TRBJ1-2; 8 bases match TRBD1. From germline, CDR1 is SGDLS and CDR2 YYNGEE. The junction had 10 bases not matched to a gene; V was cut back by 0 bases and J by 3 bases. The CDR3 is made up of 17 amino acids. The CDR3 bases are TGTGCCAGCAGCGTAGAGGCAGGGGGCGCCGGCTACTATGGCTACACCTTC. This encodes CASSVEAGGAGYYGYTF.

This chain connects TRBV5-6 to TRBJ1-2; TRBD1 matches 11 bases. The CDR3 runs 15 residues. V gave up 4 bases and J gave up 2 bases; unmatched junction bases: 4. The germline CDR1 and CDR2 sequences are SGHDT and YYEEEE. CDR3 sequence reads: CASSTGQGANYGYTF. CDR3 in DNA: TGTGCCAGCAGCACCGGACAGGGGGCCAACTATGGCTACACCTTC.

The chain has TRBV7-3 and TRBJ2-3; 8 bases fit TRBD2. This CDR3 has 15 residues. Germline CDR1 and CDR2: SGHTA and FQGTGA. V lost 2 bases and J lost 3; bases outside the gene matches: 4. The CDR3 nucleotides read TGTGCCAGCAGCTTAGAGCGGGGGAAGACAGATACGCAGTATTTT. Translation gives CASSLERGKTDTQYF.

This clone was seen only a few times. The CDR3 sequence: CASSPSTAYEQYF. CDR3 bases: TGTGCCAGCAGCCCCTCAACAGCATACGAGCAGTACTTC. The chain carries TRBV7-9 and TRBJ2-7; D not resolved. CDR1 and CDR2 (germline): SEHNR, FQNEAQ (reference sequence). V lost 5 bases and J lost 4, with 12 bases in between. CDR3 length: 13 residues.

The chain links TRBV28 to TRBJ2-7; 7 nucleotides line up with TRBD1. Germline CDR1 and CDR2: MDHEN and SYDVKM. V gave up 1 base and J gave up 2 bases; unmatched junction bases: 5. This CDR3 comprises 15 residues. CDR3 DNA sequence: TGTGCCAGCAGTTTATTGGGGACAGCTACCTACGAGCAGTACTTC. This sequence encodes CASSLLGTATYEQYF.

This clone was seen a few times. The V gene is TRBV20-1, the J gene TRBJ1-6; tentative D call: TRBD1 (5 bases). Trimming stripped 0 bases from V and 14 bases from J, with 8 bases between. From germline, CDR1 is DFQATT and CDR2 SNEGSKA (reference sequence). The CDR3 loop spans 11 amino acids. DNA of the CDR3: TGCAGTGCTAGAGACCCCAGGGCCCTCCACTTT. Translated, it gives CSARDPRALHF.

Here the CDR3 reads CASSGTGPGFYNEQFF. The CDR3 nucleotides are TGCGCCAGCAGTGGGACAGGGCCTGGATTCTACAATGAGCAGTTCTTC. The chain combines TRBV10-2 with TRBJ2-1; the match to TRBD1 covers 8 bases. CDR3 length: 16 amino acids. Looked up from germline, CDR1 is WSHSY and CDR2 is SAAADI. The J segment lost 3 bases and the V segment lost 4 bases, leaving 8 bases of the junction unmatched.

CDR3 bases: TGCAGCGTGGGACAGCGACTTAACTATGGCTACACCTTC. Translated: CSVGQRLNYGYTF. This sequence joins TRBV29-1 and TRBJ1-2; 7 nucleotides line up with TRBD1. The J segment lost 1 base and the V segment lost 6 bases, leaving 5 bases of the junction unmatched. CDR1 and CDR2 (germline): SQVTM, ANQGSEA. The CDR3 totals 13 residues.

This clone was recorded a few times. CDR3 bases: TGTGCCAGCAGCTCCAGGACACTCGGCTACACCTTC. Its protein product is CASSSRTLGYTF. This chain joins TRBV7-8 and TRBJ1-2; weak D call: TRBD1 (5 bases). Germline V gives CDR1 SGHVS, CDR2 FQNEAQ. The CDR3 is made up of 12 amino acids. V shed 4 bases and J shed 8 bases, with 11 bases lying between them.

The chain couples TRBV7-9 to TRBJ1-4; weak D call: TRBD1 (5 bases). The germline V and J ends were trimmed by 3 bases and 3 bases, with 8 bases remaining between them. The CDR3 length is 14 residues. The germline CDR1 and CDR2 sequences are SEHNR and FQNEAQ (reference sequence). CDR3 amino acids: CASSFTGPNEKLFF. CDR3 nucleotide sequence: TGTGCCAGCAGCTTCACGGGGCCTAATGAAAAACTGTTTTTT.

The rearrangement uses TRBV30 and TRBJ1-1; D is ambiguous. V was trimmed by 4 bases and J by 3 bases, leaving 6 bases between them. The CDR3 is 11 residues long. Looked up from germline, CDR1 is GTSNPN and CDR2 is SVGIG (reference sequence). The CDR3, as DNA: TGTGCCTGGAAGCGGTACACTGAAGCTTTCTTT. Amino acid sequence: CAWKRYTEAFF.

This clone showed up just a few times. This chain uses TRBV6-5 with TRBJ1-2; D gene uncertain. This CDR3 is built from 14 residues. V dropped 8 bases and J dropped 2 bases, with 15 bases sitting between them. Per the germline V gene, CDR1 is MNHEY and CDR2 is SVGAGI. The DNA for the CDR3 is TGTGCCAGCCGGAGTAGCATCAGCAACTATGGCTACACCTTC. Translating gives CASRSSISNYGYTF.